The next 4 T cell receptor beta chains were all read from a single sample in a study of T cell responses to AZD1222 COVID-19 vaccine. Produced via immunoSEQ multiplex PCR; TCRdb's table is partial and in-frame only. The repertoire holds 130,000 or so clones, with 70% to 90% as singletons. The sequences come from peripheral blood, collected 28 days after the second dose of the MenACWY control vaccine. These receptors were obtained from an adult who received the MenACWY meningococcal vaccine as a control.

The chain carries TRBV9 and TRBJ1-6; D is unresolved. This CDR3 region has 15 residues. Trimming removed 4 bases from V and 7 bases from J, with 15 bases in between. Germline V CDR1 and CDR2: SGDLS, YYNGEE. The CDR3, as DNA: TGTGCCAGCAGCTCCCAAGAGGCGGTCAATTCACCCCTCCACTTT. It yields the protein CASSSQEAVNSPLHF. The full variable domain, rest sourced from reference TRBV9 and TRBJ1-6, is DSGVTQTPKHLITATGQRVTLRCSPRSGDLSVYWYQQSLDQGLQFLIQYYNGEERAKGNILERFSAQQFPDLHSELNLSSLELGDSALYFCASSSQEAVNSPLHFGNGTRLTVT.

This clone was seen only a few times. The CDR3 region has the DNA TGTGCCAGCAGCTTAGATCCCGGGAGCTCCTACAATGAGCAGTTCTTC. Amino acids: CASSLDPGSSYNEQFF. This chain links TRBV11-3 with TRBJ2-1, with D maybe TRBD2 (6 bases). Trimming shortened V by 0 bases and J by 0 bases, and 9 bases separated the two germline ends. Germline CDR1 SGHNT, CDR2 YENEEA. CDR3 length: 16 amino acids. Looking up the rest from reference TRBV11-3 and TRBJ2-1 gives the full variable domain: EAGVVQSPRYKIIEKKQPVAFWCNPISGHNTLYWYLQNLGQGPELLIRYENEEAVDDSQLPKDRFSAERLKGVDSTLKIQPAELGDSAVYLCASSLDPGSSYNEQFFGPGTRLTVL.

In DNA, the CDR3 is TGTGCCAGCAGCACAATCCTAGGACAGGGGAGGATTAACGGGCAGTACGTC. Translation gives CASSTILGQGRINGQYV. The chain uses TRBV21-1 and TRBJ2-7; the table's D call of TRBD1 was not tested on the DNA. TRBV21-1 is described as a pseudogene. The CDR3 has 17 amino acids.

The chain joins TRBV5-6 to TRBJ2-1; 13 nucleotides align to TRBD2. V dropped 4 bases and J dropped 3; count of bases not matched to a gene: 13. CDR1 and CDR2 (germline): SGHDT, YYEEEE. The CDR3 loop spans 19 amino acids. This CDR3 is CASSPGRRTSGSFYNEQFF. The CDR3 DNA reads TGTGCCAGCAGCCCGGGACGGCGGACTAGCGGGAGTTTCTACAATGAGCAGTTCTTC.